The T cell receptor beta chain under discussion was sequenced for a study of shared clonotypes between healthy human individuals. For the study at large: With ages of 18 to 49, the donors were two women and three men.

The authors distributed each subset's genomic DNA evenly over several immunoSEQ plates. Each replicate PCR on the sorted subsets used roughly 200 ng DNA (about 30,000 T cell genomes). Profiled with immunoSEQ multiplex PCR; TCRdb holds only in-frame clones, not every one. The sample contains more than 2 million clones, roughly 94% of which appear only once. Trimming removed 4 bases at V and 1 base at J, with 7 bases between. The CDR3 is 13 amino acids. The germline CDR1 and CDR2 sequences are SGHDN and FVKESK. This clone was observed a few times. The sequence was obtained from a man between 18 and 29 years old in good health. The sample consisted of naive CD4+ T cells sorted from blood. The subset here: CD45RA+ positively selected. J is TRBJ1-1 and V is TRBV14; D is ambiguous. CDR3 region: CASSLTWNTEAFF. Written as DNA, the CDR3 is TGTGCCAGCAGCCTCACATGGAACACTGAAGCTTTCTTT.